Given below is one TCR beta chain in context. No antigen is known for it. A much larger clone is a single base away; this may be a read error. The sample originates from a study of T cells in Graves' hyperthyroidism and ophthalmopathy. Hyperthyroidism was newly diagnosed in patients aged 18 to 65 (duration under 2 months). Diagnoses rested on clinical symptoms, serum thyroxine and TRAb, thyroid ultrasound and orbital computed tomography. Any symptoms of ophthalmopathy came after the first hyperthyroidism diagnosis, from which the blood sample dates. Amplified TCR beta CDR3 regions derived from RNA transcripts. Using the HTBI primer set, a first-round RT-PCR was run on the TCR CDR3. TCRdb redid the calling of the multiplex PCR reads with MiXCR, one entry per CDR3 protein. The table lists under 300,000 distinct CDR3 sequences, approximately 14% of them singletons. Whole-study results and caveats: Among thyroid clonotypes expanded above 0.001, most also appeared in blood.

Sequencing used blood. The TCR sequence derives from a woman in her fifties or sixties with Graves' hyperthyroidism that later progressed to Graves' ophthalmopathy.

Written as DNA, the CDR3 is TGCGCCAGCAGCTCGAGTAGGGACAAAAACATTCAGTACTTC. Its translation: CASSSSRDKNIQYF. The rearrangement links TRBV5-1 to TRBJ2-4; D remains unclear. Per germline, CDR1 SGHRS and CDR2 YFSETQ. CDR3 size: 14 residues. Trimming removed 3 bases at V and 3 bases at J, with 10 bases between.